The clone carrying this T cell receptor (beta chain) came up a few times. Its specificity is unknown. The data belong to a study of molecular identifiers for immune sequencing clone quantification. Study background: The replicate experiment used RNA from roughly 21,000 or 96,000 naive CD8 cells. This RNA was split into five aliquots, and four of them were sequenced.

Findings of the study overall: Spiked Jurkat TCR RNA equal to one cell could reportedly be picked out among over 850,000 naive cells. A shared barcode on identical TCR molecules could lead to underestimated sizes for highly expanded clones.

TCRdb re-called the PCR reads through MiXCR, storing one row per CDR3 protein. This table has around 40,000 distinct CDR3 sequences, roughly 19% appearing once. The CDR3 totals 12 residues. Trimming removed 0 bases at V and 6 bases at J, with 2 bases between. The V call is TRBV12-3 or TRBV12-4, the J call TRBJ2-2, with D hard to call. The source of this sequence is a human donor in good health. Some libraries in this study had Jurkat cell RNA spiked in. Source material: naive CD8+ T cells from blood, with Jurkat cell RNA spiked in. Subset indicated: FACS-sorted CD8+CD4-CCR7+CD45RA+ naive T cells. The CDR3 region is CASSLAPGELFF. In DNA, the CDR3 is TGTGCCAGCAGTTTAGCACCCGGGGAGCTGTTTTTT.